Listed here are 9 T cell receptor beta chains from one sample, sequenced in a study of T cell changes during pregnancy in multiple sclerosis. The repertoire was sequenced with immunoSEQ multiplex PCR; TCRdb's copy has only in-frame clones and lacks some. The profile covers approximately 40,000 clones, with 88% appearing a single time and more than 0.9% taken by the ten largest. Sequences were derived from CD4+ T cells from peripheral blood mononuclear cells, sampled in the second trimester of pregnancy. The receptors derive from a female donor with multiple sclerosis, enrolled in a pregnancy study.

This chain connects TRBV2 to TRBJ2-3; TRBD2 is a possible D gene (5 bases). This CDR3 is built from 13 residues. Per germline, CDR1 SNHLY and CDR2 FYNNEI. The V end was cut by 4 bases, the J end by 1 base, with 6 bases between. The CDR3 DNA sequence: TGTGCCAGCAGTGTCGGGGGCACAGATACGCAGTATTTT. Its protein is CASSVGGTDTQYF.

The chain is built from TRBV19 and TRBJ1-5; 9 bases map to TRBD1. With 3 bases clipped from V and 7 bases from J, the junction kept 4 bases outside the gene matches. The CDR3 is made up of 14 amino acids. Germline assignment: CDR1 LNHDA and CDR2 SQIVND (reference sequence). Here the CDR3 DNA reads TGTGCCAGTAGTATGACAGGGGGTAGACAGCCCCAGCATTTT. Its protein is CASSMTGGRQPQHF. Full variable domain (rest looked up from reference TRBV19 and TRBJ1-5): DGGITQSPKYLFRKEGQNVTLSCEQNLNHDAMYWYRQDPGQGLRLIYYSQIVNDFQKGDIAEGYSVSREKKESFPLTVTSAQKNPTAFYLCASSMTGGRQPQHFGDGTRLSIL.

This sequence joins TRBV5-6 and TRBJ2-5, with D perhaps TRBD2 (6 bases). Germline V lookup: CDR1 SGHDT, CDR2 YYEEEE. Between the trimmed V and J ends, which lost 4 bases and 4 bases, there was a span of 8 bases. The CDR3 runs to 12 residues. The CDR3 nucleotides are TGTGCCAGCAGCGCGGAGGGAGAGACCCAGTACTTC. This gives the protein CASSAEGETQYF.

The chain has TRBV5-1 and TRBJ2-1; TRBD1 agrees at 8 bases. The CDR3 contains 18 residues. The ends lost 3 bases at V and 4 bases at J; junction bases unmatched: 15. Germline lookup yields CDR1 SGHRS and CDR2 YFSETQ. CDR3 DNA sequence: TGCGCCAGCAGCTCCCGCTCCCTGGGACAGGCCCGATACAATGAGCAGTTCTTC. This sequence encodes CASSSRSLGQARYNEQFF.

The chain employs TRBV5-4 and TRBJ1-2; 7 positions match TRBD1. Germline loops: CDR1 SGHNT, CDR2 YYREEE (reference sequence). The CDR3 is made up of 13 amino acids. V shed 4 bases and J 5 bases; nucleotides not matched to a gene: 5. Written as DNA, the CDR3 is TGTGCCAGCAGCCGCCGGGACAGATATGGCTACACCTTC. Translation: CASSRRDRYGYTF.

V gene TRBV9 combines with J gene TRBJ1-2; weak D call: TRBD1 (5 bases). V lost 4 bases and J 1 base, leaving 17 bases between the germline ends. The CDR3 sequence is 16 residues long. CDR1 is SGDLS, CDR2 YYNGEE, per germline. CDR3 sequence: CASSLRAIGGNYGYTF. In nucleotides, the CDR3 is TGTGCCAGCAGCCTGCGTGCAATCGGGGGTAACTATGGCTACACCTTC.

The chain is built from TRBV30 and TRBJ1-1, with D possibly being TRBD1 (6 bases). The CDR3 sequence is 11 residues long. The V gene lost 1 base and the J gene lost 7 bases, with 7 bases spanning the gap. Germline loops: CDR1 GTSNPN, CDR2 SVGIG (reference sequence). The CDR3 nucleotides read TGTGCCTGGAGTGGGGGGCGTGAAGCTTTCTTT. Translated, it gives CAWSGGREAFF.

This rearrangement joins TRBV7-9 to TRBJ2-5, with 11 bases aligning to TRBD2. There are 16 residues in the CDR3. After removal of 5 bases from V and 0 bases from J, the junction contained 5 bases not matched to a gene. Per the germline V gene, CDR1 is SEHNR and CDR2 is FQNEAQ (reference sequence). CDR3 coding DNA: TGTGCCAGCAGCAGCGGGACTAGCGGATACCAAGAGACCCAGTACTTC. This translates into CASSSGTSGYQETQYF. The full variable domain, with the rest looked up from reference TRBV7-9 and TRBJ2-5, is DTGVSQNPRHKITKRGQNVTFRCDPISEHNRLYWYRQTLGQGPEFLTYFQNEAQLEKSRLLSDRFSAERPKGSFSTLEIQRTEQGDSAMYLCASSSGTSGYQETQYFGPGTRLLVL.

This chain joins TRBV11-2 and TRBJ2-1, with D perhaps TRBD2 (6 bases). The CDR3 totals 15 residues. Per the germline V gene, CDR1 is SGHAT and CDR2 is FQNNGV. Trimming pared 1 base from V and 4 bases from J, leaving 11 bases between. The CDR3 DNA reads TGTGCCAGCAGCTTAGGACTAGTTGCATACAATGAGCAGTTCTTC. It is translated as CASSLGLVAYNEQFF.